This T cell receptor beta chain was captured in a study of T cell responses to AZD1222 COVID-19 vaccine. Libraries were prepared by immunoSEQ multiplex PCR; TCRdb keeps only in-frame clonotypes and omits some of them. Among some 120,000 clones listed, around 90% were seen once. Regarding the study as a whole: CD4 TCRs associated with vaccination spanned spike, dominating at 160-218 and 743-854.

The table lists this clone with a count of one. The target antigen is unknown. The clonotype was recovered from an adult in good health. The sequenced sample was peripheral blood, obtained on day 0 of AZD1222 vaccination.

CDR3 nucleotides: TGTGCCAGCATTCTACAGGGGGTTGGCTATGGCTACACCTTC. This encodes CASILQGVGYGYTF. This chain connects TRBV6-5 to TRBJ1-2; 8 bases are a match to TRBD1. This CDR3 spans 14 amino acids. V dropped 7 bases and J dropped 4; count of bases not matched to a gene: 8. CDR1 and CDR2 (germline): MNHEY, SVGAGI.